This entry lists 22 T cell receptor beta chains sequenced from one sample in a study of cytomegalovirus exposure and HLA in healthy donors. The PCR made use of 60 Vbeta and 13 Jbeta primers. This table comes from immunoSEQ multiplex PCR, and its TCRdb copy is limited to in-frame clones, with some not included. The sample contains more than 150,000 clones, about 90% of which appear only once. Material: PBMCs. These receptor sequences come from a girl less than two years old in good health and CMV-seronegative.

This chain links TRBV6-6 with TRBJ2-7, with D maybe TRBD2 (5 bases). CDR1 MNHNY and CDR2 SVGAGI come from the germline V gene (reference sequence). With 3 bases removed from V and 4 bases from J, the gap between germline ends came to 16 bases. The CDR3 runs to 15 residues. The CDR3 is CASSYSDLRAYEQYF. CDR3 bases: TGTGCCAGCAGTTATTCAGATTTGAGGGCATACGAGCAGTACTTC.

The CDR3 DNA reads TGCAGCGTCGTTGGACTAGCGGGAGTGGAATATTACGAGCAGTACTTC. Translating gives CSVVGLAGVEYYEQYF. The genes are TRBV29-1 and TRBJ2-7; 13 nucleotides agree with TRBD2. Germline V gene lookup returns CDR1 SQVTM and CDR2 ANQGSEA. The CDR3 consists of 16 residues. The V segment lost 6 bases and the J segment 4 bases; nucleotides outside the gene matches: 12.

The chain has TRBV11-2 and TRBJ2-7, with TRBD2 identical over 10 bases. The CDR3 sequence is 15 residues long. Germline CDR1 reads SGHAT; CDR2 reads FQNNGV. Unmatched junction bases numbered 2, after V lost 1 base and J lost 2 bases. The CDR3 here is CASSLGSGGTYEQYF. CDR3 sequence (DNA): TGTGCCAGCAGCTTAGGTAGCGGGGGGACCTACGAGCAGTACTTC.

This chain joins TRBV10-3 and TRBJ2-1, with D maybe TRBD2 (5 bases). CDR3 length: 11 residues. V dropped 7 bases and J dropped 10 bases, with 11 bases sitting between them. From germline, CDR1 is ENHRY and CDR2 SYGVKD. Here the CDR3 reads CAIMESGEQFF. In nucleotides, the CDR3 is TGTGCCATCATGGAGAGCGGCGAGCAGTTCTTC.

This clone showed up just once. CDR3 in DNA: TGTGCCAGCAGCTTACGAGGAAGGACAGTCAACATTCAGTACTTC. Translated: CASSLRGRTVNIQYF. The rearrangement joins TRBV7-2 to TRBJ2-4; the D gene is possibly TRBD1 (6 bases). V lost 2 bases and J 7 bases, leaving 15 bases between the germline ends. CDR1 is SGHTA, CDR2 FQGNSA, per germline. The CDR3 runs to 15 residues.

This clone has a handful of counts. The V call is TRBV30, the J call TRBJ2-1; D is perhaps TRBD2 (6 bases). The germline V gene encodes CDR1 GTSNPN and CDR2 SVGIG (reference sequence). CDR3 size: 15 residues. The CDR3 bases are TGTGCATCCAAACGGCTACTAGCCCCATACAATGAGCAGTTCTTC. Translation gives CASKRLLAPYNEQFF.

The chain joins TRBV27 to TRBJ2-7, with TRBD1 identical over 9 bases. The CDR3 contains 12 residues. The germline V gene has CDR1 MNHEY and CDR2 SMNVEV (reference sequence). The DNA for the CDR3 is TGTGACTCACCGGGGACAGGGAACGAGCAGTACTTC. It is translated as CDSPGTGNEQYF.

V gene TRBV11-1 combines with J gene TRBJ1-6, with 8 nucleotides matching TRBD1. V dropped 6 bases and J dropped 10; count of bases not matched to a gene: 8. CDR1 and CDR2 from the germline V gene are SGHAT and FQDESV (reference sequence). The CDR3 sequence is 14 residues long. The CDR3 sequence is CASSSDRVGSPLHF. Written as DNA, the CDR3 is TGTGCCAGCAGTTCGGACAGGGTCGGCTCACCCCTCCACTTT. Drawing the rest from reference TRBV11-1 and TRBJ1-6, the complete variable domain is EAEVAQSPRYKITEKSQAVAFWCDPISGHATLYWYRQILGQGPELLVQFQDESVVDDSQLPKDRFSAERLKGVDSTLKIQPAELGDSAMYLCASSSDRVGSPLHFGNGTRLTVT.

This clone was observed a few times. The chain combines TRBV27 with TRBJ2-1; weak D call: TRBD1 (5 bases). The germline gives CDR1 MNHEY, CDR2 SMNVEV (reference sequence). The CDR3 consists of 14 residues. Trimming took off 5 bases at V and 6 bases at J, with 14 bases between the two ends. CDR3 amino acids: CASSNIDSFNEQFF. In DNA form, the CDR3 reads TGTGCCAGCAGTAACATAGACAGTTTCAATGAGCAGTTCTTC.

The table lists this clone with a count of one. V is TRBV10-2 and J is TRBJ1-1; D is perhaps TRBD1 (6 bases). This CDR3 is built from 12 residues. The germline V gene has CDR1 WSHSY and CDR2 SAAADI. Between the trimmed V and J ends, which lost 8 bases and 5 bases, there was a span of 12 bases. As DNA, the CDR3 is TGCGCCAGCTCCAGGGGAGGGACTGAAGCTTTCTTT. Its protein is CASSRGGTEAFF.

This chain uses TRBV19 with TRBJ1-2, with a weak D call TRBD1 (6 bases). This CDR3 region has 15 residues. Trimming shortened V by 9 bases and J by 5 bases, and 22 bases separated the two germline ends. Germline V lookup: CDR1 LNHDA, CDR2 SQIVND (reference sequence). The CDR3 DNA follows: TGTGCCAGCGAGACCGGGAGGGGGAGGGGGTATGGCTACACCTTC. This translates into CASETGRGRGYGYTF. Using reference TRBV19 and TRBJ1-2 for the parts outside the CDR3, the full variable domain is DGGITQSPKYLFRKEGQNVTLSCEQNLNHDAMYWYRQDPGQGLRLIYYSQIVNDFQKGDIAEGYSVSREKKESFPLTVTSAQKNPTAFYLCASETGRGRGYGYTFGSGTRLTVV.

This chain connects TRBV5-1 to TRBJ2-2; TRBD1 agrees at 11 bases. From germline, CDR1 is SGHRS and CDR2 YFSETQ. The CDR3 contains 16 residues. The junction had 4 bases not matched to a gene; V was cut back by 0 bases and J by 6 bases. The CDR3 sequence is CASSLVGTGGPGELFF. The DNA for the CDR3 is TGCGCCAGCAGCTTGGTCGGGACAGGGGGTCCCGGGGAGCTGTTTTTT.

This rearrangement joins TRBV29-1 to TRBJ2-5; 10 bases map to TRBD2. The J call is in doubt because the DNA end fits TRBJ2-7 better. Germline loops: CDR1 SQVTM, CDR2 ANQGSEA. The CDR3 contains 14 residues. The CDR3 loop reads CSAWASGSSYEQYF. CDR3 coding DNA: TGCAGCGCTTGGGCTAGCGGGAGCTCCTACGAGCAGTACTTC.

Comment on this clone: At one of its ends the junction is not consistent with the germline gene, which may arise from a read error. The rearrangement joins TRBV7-9 to TRBJ1-2; D uncertain. CDR1 SEHNR and CDR2 FQNEAQ come from the germline V gene (reference sequence). The CDR3 runs 12 residues. CDR3 nucleotides: TGTTCCAGCAGCTTAAACAGAGATGGCTACACCTTC. Protein sequence: CSSSLNRDGYTF.

The chain has TRBV6-1 and TRBJ1-6; D remains ambiguous. V lost 5 bases and J 8 bases, leaving 7 bases between the germline ends. Germline V gives CDR1 MNHNS, CDR2 SASEGT. The CDR3 consists of 12 residues. CDR3: CASSPVYSPLHF. As DNA, the CDR3 is TGTGCCAGCAGTCCCGTGTATTCACCCCTCCACTTT.

This chain connects TRBV19 to TRBJ1-3; D not certain. Germline V lookup: CDR1 LNHDA, CDR2 SQIVND (reference sequence). This CDR3 region has 14 residues. Trimming left V 8 bases short and J 0 bases short, with 11 bases between. The CDR3 coding sequence is TGTGCCAGTCGGGTAGGGAGCTCTGGAAACACCATATATTTT. This translates into CASRVGSSGNTIYF.

The rearrangement joins TRBV27 to TRBJ2-1, with 12 bases identical to TRBD2. Germline-derived CDR1 and CDR2 are MNHEY and SMNVEV (reference sequence). The length of the CDR3 is 18 residues. V lost 3 bases, J lost 7 bases, and 13 bases stayed unmatched. CDR3 bases: TGTGCCAGCAGTTTTCTCCTAGCGGGAGGGCCCCCGTGGAATGAGCAGTTCTTC. This translates into CASSFLLAGGPPWNEQFF.

The chain recombines TRBV4-1 with TRBJ2-1, with a weak D call TRBD2 (6 bases). V was cut by 4 bases and J by 0 bases, with 13 bases left in between. CDR3 length: 16 residues. The germline CDR1 and CDR2 sequences are MGHRA and YSYEKL. CDR3 amino acids: CASSRPGTSSYNEQFF. DNA of the CDR3: TGCGCCAGCAGCCGTCCCGGGACTTCCTCCTACAATGAGCAGTTCTTC.

The rearrangement links TRBV7-2 to TRBJ1-1; TRBD1 might be the D (5 bases). The CDR3 is made up of 14 amino acids. The germline V gene has CDR1 SGHTA and CDR2 FQGNSA. Trimming removed 1 base from V and 3 bases from J, with 9 bases in between. CDR3 protein: CASSLVQGDTEAFF. CDR3 nucleotides: TGTGCCAGCAGCTTAGTTCAGGGCGACACTGAAGCTTTCTTT.

V is TRBV2 and J is TRBJ1-3, with unresolved D. The CDR3 runs to 15 residues. V was pared by 4 bases and J by 0 bases, with 10 bases between. Germline V gene sequence: CDR1 SNHLY, CDR2 FYNNEI. The chain's CDR3 is CASSAQATSGNTIYF. DNA of the CDR3: TGTGCCAGCAGTGCTCAGGCCACCTCTGGAAACACCATATATTTT. The variable domain in full, with the rest retrieved from reference TRBV2 and TRBJ1-3, is EPEVTQTPSHQVTQMGQEVILRCVPISNHLYFYWYRQILGQKVEFLVSFYNNEISEKSEIFDDQFSVERPDGSNFTLKIRSTKLEDSAMYFCASSAQATSGNTIYFGEGSWLTVV.

This clone was seen once. The rearrangement joins TRBV5-4 to TRBJ2-3, with D perhaps matching TRBD1 (6 bases). Trimming removed 2 bases at V and 2 bases at J, with 12 bases between. The CDR3 spans 15 residues. CDR1 and CDR2 (germline): SGHNT, YYREEE (reference sequence). CDR3 in amino acids: CASSFRRGYTDTQYF. The CDR3 DNA is TGTGCCAGCAGCTTCCGCAGGGGATACACAGATACGCAGTATTTT. Full variable domain (rest looked up from reference TRBV5-4 and TRBJ2-3): ETGVTQSPTHLIKTRGQQVTLRCSSQSGHNTVSWYQQALGQGPQFIFQYYREEENGRGNFPPRFSGLQFPNYSSELNVNALELDDSALYLCASSFRRGYTDTQYFGPGTRLTVL.

The chain links TRBV6-1 to TRBJ2-3; 11 positions agree with TRBD2. V was pared by 4 bases and J by 3 bases, with 6 bases of the junction left unmatched. Germline loops: CDR1 MNHNS, CDR2 SASEGT. This CDR3 has 16 amino acids. The CDR3: CASSGKTSGETDTQYF. The DNA for the CDR3 is TGTGCCAGCAGTGGAAAGACTAGCGGGGAGACAGATACGCAGTATTTT.